Reported below is one T cell receptor beta chain. Its specificity is unknown. Profiled with immunoSEQ multiplex PCR; TCRdb holds only in-frame clones, not every one. The sample lists about 7,400 clones; around 75% were seen once. V lost 5 bases and J 2 bases, leaving 9 bases between the germline ends. The CDR3 totals 13 residues. CDR1 is SGHAT, CDR2 FQDESV, per germline (reference sequence). The data originate from a study of immune evolution from preneoplasia to lung adenocarcinoma. The study's findings and limits: Top clone frequencies peaked in normal lung, apparently declining through invasive adenocarcinoma. Later-stage lesions appeared to have more T cells, more diversity, less clonality. Compared with EGFR-mutant or double wild-type lesions, KRAS-mutant nodules were more clonal.

Each case's diagnosis was confirmed by two pathologists on H&E. Material: FFPE minimally invasive lung adenocarcinoma tissue. The TCR was taken from a person aged 65-85 years with lung adenocarcinoma. The V and J genes are TRBV11-1 and TRBJ2-5; the D call may be TRBD1 or TRBD2 (5 bases each). For the CDR3, the DNA is TGTGCCAGCAGCCGAGGGGTGCAAGAGACCCAGTACTTC. Translating gives CASSRGVQETQYF.